This T cell receptor beta chain was captured by sequencing in a study of T cell responses to AZD1222 COVID-19 vaccine. Study-level background: Both about-4-week and about-12-week second-dose recipients were combined. Whole-study findings and limits: Spike-wide vaccine-associated CD4 TCRs dominated at 160-218 and 743-854. Donors skewed white British and female; clonal diversity was possibly underestimated. Spike-specific TCR depth and breadth grew after two AZD1222 doses.

Repertoires were generated with immunoSEQ multiplex PCR, while TCRdb's copy carries only in-frame clones and drops some. The table lists some 130,000 clones, about 91% of them singletons, with 2.8% in the top ten. Trimming cost V 4 bases and J 6 bases, with 16 bases left between them. This CDR3 has 15 amino acids. From germline, CDR1 is LGHNA and CDR2 YNFKEQ. Comment on this clone: Its antigen is undetermined.

The TCR originated in an adult in good health. The chain has TRBV4-2 and TRBJ1-5; D is perhaps TRBD1 (6 bases). Sequenced material: peripheral blood, taken on day 0 of AZD1222 vaccination. CDR3 nucleotide sequence: TGTGCCAGCAGCCCAACCACAGGGCGAGGTCAGCCCCAGCATTTT. It specifies CASSPTTGRGQPQHF.